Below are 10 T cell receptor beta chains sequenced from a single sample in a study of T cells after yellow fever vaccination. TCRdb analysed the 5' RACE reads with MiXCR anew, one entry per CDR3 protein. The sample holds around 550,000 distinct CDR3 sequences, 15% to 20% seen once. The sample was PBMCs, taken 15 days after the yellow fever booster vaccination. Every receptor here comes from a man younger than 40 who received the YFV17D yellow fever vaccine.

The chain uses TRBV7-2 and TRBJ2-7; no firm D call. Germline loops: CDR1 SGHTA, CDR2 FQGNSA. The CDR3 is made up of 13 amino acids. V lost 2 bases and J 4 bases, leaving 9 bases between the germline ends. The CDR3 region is CASSLRKGYEQYF. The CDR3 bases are TGTGCCAGCAGCTTAAGGAAGGGATACGAGCAGTACTTC. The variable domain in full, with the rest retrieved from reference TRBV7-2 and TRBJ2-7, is GAGVSQSPSNKVTEKGKDVELRCDPISGHTALYWYRQSLGQGLEFLIYFQGNSAPDKSGLPSDRFSAERTGGSVSTLTIQRTQQEDSAVYLCASSLRKGYEQYFGPGTRLTVT.

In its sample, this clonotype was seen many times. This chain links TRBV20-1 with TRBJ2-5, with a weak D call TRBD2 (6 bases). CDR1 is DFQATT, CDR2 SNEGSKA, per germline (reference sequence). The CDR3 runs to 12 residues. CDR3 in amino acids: CSAFGSLETQYF. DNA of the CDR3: TGCAGCGCATTCGGGAGTCTAGAGACCCAGTACTTC.

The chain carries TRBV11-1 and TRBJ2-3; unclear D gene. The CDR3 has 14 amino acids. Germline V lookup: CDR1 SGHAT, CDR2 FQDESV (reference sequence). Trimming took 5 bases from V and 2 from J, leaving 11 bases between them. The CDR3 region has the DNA TGTGCCAGCAGCCCGACCCGTTCCACAGATACGCAGTATTTT. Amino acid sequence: CASSPTRSTDTQYF.

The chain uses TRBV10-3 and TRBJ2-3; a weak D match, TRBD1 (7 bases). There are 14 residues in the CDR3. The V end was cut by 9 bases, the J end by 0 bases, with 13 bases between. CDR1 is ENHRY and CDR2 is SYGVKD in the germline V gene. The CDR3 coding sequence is TGTGCCATTCTACAGGGGAGGAGCACAGATACGCAGTATTTT. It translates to CAILQGRSTDTQYF.

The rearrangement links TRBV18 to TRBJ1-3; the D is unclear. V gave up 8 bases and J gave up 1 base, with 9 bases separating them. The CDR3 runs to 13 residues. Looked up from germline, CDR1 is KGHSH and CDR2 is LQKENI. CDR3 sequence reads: CASHLLSGNTIYF. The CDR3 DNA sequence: TGTGCCAGCCACCTTCTTTCTGGAAACACCATATATTTT.

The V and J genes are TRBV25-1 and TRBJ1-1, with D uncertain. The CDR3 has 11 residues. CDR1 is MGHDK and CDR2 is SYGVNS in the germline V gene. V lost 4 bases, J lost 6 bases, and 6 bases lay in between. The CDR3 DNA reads TGTGCCAGCAGTGGATATTCTGAAGCTTTCTTT. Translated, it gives CASSGYSEAFF.

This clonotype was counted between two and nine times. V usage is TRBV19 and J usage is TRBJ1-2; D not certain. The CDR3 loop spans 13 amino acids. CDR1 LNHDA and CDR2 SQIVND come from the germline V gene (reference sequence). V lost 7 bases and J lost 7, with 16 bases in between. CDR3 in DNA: TGTGCCAGTAAGCCTTCAGCGCCCCTTGGCTACACCTTC. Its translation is CASKPSAPLGYTF.

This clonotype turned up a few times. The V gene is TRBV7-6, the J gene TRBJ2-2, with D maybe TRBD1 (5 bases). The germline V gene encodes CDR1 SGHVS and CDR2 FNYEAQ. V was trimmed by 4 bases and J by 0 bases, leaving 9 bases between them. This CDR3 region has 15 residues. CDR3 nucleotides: TGTGCCAGCAGCTCACAGGCCACGAACACCGGGGAGCTGTTTTTT. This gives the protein CASSSQATNTGELFF. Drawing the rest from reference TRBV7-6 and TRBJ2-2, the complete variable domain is GAGVSQSPRYKVTKRGQDVALRCDPISGHVSLYWYRQALGQGPEFLTYFNYEAQQDKSGLPNDRFSAERPEGSISTLTIQRTEQRDSAMYRCASSSQATNTGELFFGEGSRLTVL.

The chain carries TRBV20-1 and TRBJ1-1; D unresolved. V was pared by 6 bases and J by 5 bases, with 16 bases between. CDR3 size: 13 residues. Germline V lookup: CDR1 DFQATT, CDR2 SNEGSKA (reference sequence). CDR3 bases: TGCAGTGCACTGTGGGCCCTGGAAACTGAAGCTTTCTTT. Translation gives CSALWALETEAFF.

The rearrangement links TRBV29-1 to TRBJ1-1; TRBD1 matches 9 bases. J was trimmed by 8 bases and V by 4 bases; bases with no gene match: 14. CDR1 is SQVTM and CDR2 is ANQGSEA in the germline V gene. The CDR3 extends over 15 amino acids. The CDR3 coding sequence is TGCAGCGTTGTCCCTTCCCTGGACAGGGGCTGGGAAGCTTTCTTT. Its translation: CSVVPSLDRGWEAFF.